These 8 T cell receptor beta chains were all obtained from the same sample, sequenced in a study of T cell repertoires in cytomegalovirus infection. TCRdb used MiXCR to reprocess the reads, holding one entry per CDR3 protein. The data show approximately 700,000 distinct CDR3 sequences, less than 40% seen once. Sequencing input: PBMCs. The receptors were gathered from a human donor in good health (CMV status not recorded). Some clones in this sample may be carry-over from other donors' samples.

V and J are TRBV7-2 and TRBJ1-3; D uncertain. Trimming pared 5 bases from V and 0 bases from J, leaving 14 bases between. Germline CDR1 SGHTA, CDR2 FQGNSA. CDR3 size: 16 residues. CDR3 residues: CASSPTSGFSGNTIYF. The CDR3 nucleotides are TGTGCCAGCAGCCCGACATCGGGTTTCTCTGGAAACACCATATATTTT. The full variable domain, its missing parts supplied by reference TRBV7-2 and TRBJ1-3, is GAGVSQSPSNKVTEKGKDVELRCDPISGHTALYWYRQSLGQGLEFLIYFQGNSAPDKSGLPSDRFSAERTGGSVSTLTIQRTQQEDSAVYLCASSPTSGFSGNTIYFGEGSWLTVV.

V gene TRBV15 combines with J gene TRBJ1-1; D is ambiguous. Trimming removed 0 bases at V and 4 bases at J, with 0 bases between. The length of the CDR3 is 11 residues. CDR1 LNHNV and CDR2 YYDKDF come from the germline V gene (reference sequence). CDR3 in DNA: TGTGCCACCAGCAGAGACACTGAAGCTTTCTTT. Translation: CATSRDTEAFF. The full variable domain, completed using reference TRBV15 and TRBJ1-1, is DAMVIQNPRYQVTQFGKPVTLSCSQTLNHNVMYWYQQKSSQAPKLLFHYYDKDFNNEADTPDNFQSRRPNTSFCFLDIRSPGLGDTAMYLCATSRDTEAFFGQGTRLTVV.

This clonotype was counted only a few times. The rearrangement joins TRBV7-2 to TRBJ2-1, with no clear D. The CDR3 length is 12 residues. Germline V CDR1 and CDR2: SGHTA, FQGNSA. V was trimmed by 0 bases and J by 8 bases, leaving 5 bases between them. The CDR3 reads CASSLAVYEQFF. The DNA for the CDR3 is TGTGCCAGCAGCTTAGCGGTGTATGAGCAGTTCTTC. Supplemented by reference TRBV7-2 and TRBJ2-1, the full variable domain reads GAGVSQSPSNKVTEKGKDVELRCDPISGHTALYWYRQSLGQGLEFLIYFQGNSAPDKSGLPSDRFSAERTGGSVSTLTIQRTQQEDSAVYLCASSLAVYEQFFGPGTRLTVL.

V gene TRBV28 combines with J gene TRBJ2-5; 9 nucleotides align to TRBD2. This CDR3 spans 15 amino acids. In germline, CDR1 is MDHEN, CDR2 SYDVKM. V shed 4 bases, J shed 1 base, and the junction held 4 bases outside the gene matches. CDR3 loop: CASSSPSGVQETQYF. Written as DNA, the CDR3 is TGTGCCAGCAGTTCACCTAGCGGGGTCCAAGAGACCCAGTACTTC.

This clonotype was seen at least ten times. The chain is built from TRBV7-8 and TRBJ2-5; 7 bases are shared with TRBD1. The CDR3 extends over 15 amino acids. The J segment lost 3 bases and the V segment lost 4 bases, leaving 8 bases of the junction unmatched. Germline V gives CDR1 SGHVS, CDR2 FQNEAQ. CDR3 region: CASSSSEQGKETQYF. CDR3 nucleotides: TGTGCCAGCAGCTCATCGGAACAGGGGAAAGAGACCCAGTACTTC.

A note on this clonotype: The conserved phenylalanine or tryptophan is not found at the CDR3 terminus, so this likely reflects a read error. The chain couples TRBV12-3 or TRBV12-4 to TRBJ2-5; maybe TRBD2 (6 bases). V was cut by 5 bases and J by 2 bases, with 12 bases left in between. The CDR3 covers 14 residues. The CDR3 sequence is CASSPEEGQETQYL. CDR3 nucleotides: TGTGCCAGCAGTCCTGAGGAGGGACAAGAGACCCAGTACTTA.

This clonotype was seen more than once but under ten times. This chain joins TRBV7-6 and TRBJ1-3, with a possible D match to TRBD1 (6 bases). Germline CDR1 and CDR2: SGHVS and FNYEAQ. The CDR3 loop spans 20 amino acids. Trimming took off 5 bases at V and 6 bases at J, with 32 bases between the two ends. In DNA form, the CDR3 reads TGTGCCAGCAGCACTGACGTTGGGGGGGCGCCGATGGGTTATGAAAACACCATATATTTT. This sequence encodes CASSTDVGGAPMGYENTIYF.

The sample holds a few counts of this clonotype. The chain has TRBV4-2 and TRBJ2-1; 10 nucleotides agree with TRBD2. V dropped 0 bases and J dropped 9; count of bases not matched to a gene: 11. The CDR3 loop spans 17 amino acids. Germline V CDR1 and CDR2: LGHNA, YNFKEQ. CDR3 sequence: CASSQELGLAAWGEQFF. The CDR3 DNA is TGTGCCAGCAGCCAAGAGTTAGGACTAGCGGCCTGGGGTGAGCAGTTCTTC.